These 18 T cell receptor beta chains came from one sample sequenced in a study of T cells in Graves' hyperthyroidism and ophthalmopathy. Researchers amplified the TCR beta CDR3 regions from RNA transcripts. A first-round RT-PCR of the TCR CDR3 used the HTBI primer set. TCRdb fed the multiplex PCR reads into MiXCR, producing one record per CDR3 protein. The table lists about 560,000 distinct CDR3 sequences, roughly 17% of them singletons. The sequenced material came from blood. The receptors originated from a woman aged 18-30 years with Graves' hyperthyroidism.

The genes are TRBV20-1 and TRBJ1-2; 9 positions agree with TRBD1. Germline V gene sequence: CDR1 DFQATT, CDR2 SNEGSKA (reference sequence). This CDR3 contains 13 residues. J lost 7 bases, V lost 6 bases, and 9 bases had no gene match. In DNA form, the CDR3 reads TGCAGTGCCCTCGGACAGGGGTTGTCTGGCTACACCTTC. The encoded protein is CSALGQGLSGYTF.

V is TRBV19 and J is TRBJ1-2; no clear D. The germline V gene encodes CDR1 LNHDA and CDR2 SQIVND (reference sequence). Trimming removed 6 bases at V and 2 bases at J, with 16 bases between. The CDR3 has 15 amino acids. CDR3 DNA sequence: TGTGCCAGTAGCCCTACGTGGGGTCAGAACTATGGCTACACCTTC. Protein product: CASSPTWGQNYGYTF.

There are many counts of this clonotype. The V and J genes are TRBV20-1 and TRBJ1-2; TRBD1 matches at 9 bases. The length of the CDR3 is 14 residues. Germline V gene lookup returns CDR1 DFQATT and CDR2 SNEGSKA (reference sequence). Trimming at V came to 3 bases and at J to 1 base, leaving 3 bases not matched to a gene. Here the CDR3 DNA reads TGCAGTGCTAGTTTGGGACAGGGTAACTATGGCTACACCTTC. Amino acid sequence: CSASLGQGNYGYTF.

This clonotype came up once. The V and J genes are TRBV25-1 and TRBJ2-5, with 12 positions matching TRBD1. Germline assignment: CDR1 MGHDK and CDR2 SYGVNS. J gave up 4 bases and V 2 bases, and 5 bases lay outside the gene matches. CDR3 length equals 16 residues. The CDR3 DNA sequence: TGTGCCAGCAGTGAACCGGGACAGGGGGCGCGAGAGACCCAGTACTTC. As protein: CASSEPGQGARETQYF.

This clonotype has a handful of counts. V and J are TRBV5-1 and TRBJ2-7, with 12 bases identical to TRBD2. The junction had 5 bases not matched to a gene; V was cut back by 0 bases and J by 4 bases. The CDR3 loop spans 16 amino acids. Germline V CDR1 and CDR2: SGHRS, YFSETQ. The CDR3 DNA follows: TGCGCCAGCAGCTTGGCTAGCGGGAGGGAAAGGTACGAGCAGTACTTC. As protein: CASSLASGRERYEQYF.

At least ten counts were recorded for this clonotype. This sequence joins TRBV20-1 and TRBJ2-5; perhaps TRBD2 as D (6 bases). The germline V gene has CDR1 DFQATT and CDR2 SNEGSKA (reference sequence). The CDR3 runs to 14 residues. The V gene lost 3 bases and the J gene lost 2 bases, with 13 bases spanning the gap. The CDR3 here is CSARGWGLQETQYF. DNA of the CDR3: TGCAGTGCTAGGGGGTGGGGACTGCAAGAGACCCAGTACTTC.

There are many counts of this clonotype. The chain uses TRBV11-2 and TRBJ2-3; D unresolved. The germline CDR1 and CDR2 sequences are SGHAT and FQNNGV. V was pared by 4 bases and J by 3 bases, with 5 bases between. This CDR3 has 12 residues. The CDR3 DNA is TGTGCCAGCAGCTCCGCTACAGATACGCAGTATTTT. Translated: CASSSATDTQYF.

This clonotype was counted at least ten times. V gene TRBV5-1 combines with J gene TRBJ1-1; no clear D gene. The CDR3 runs 14 residues. Looked up from germline, CDR1 is SGHRS and CDR2 is YFSETQ. The V and J ends lost 0 bases and 1 base respectively, with 7 bases between them. The CDR3 sequence: CASSLASGNTEAFF. The CDR3 DNA is TGCGCCAGCAGCTTGGCGTCAGGGAACACTGAAGCTTTCTTT. Looking up the rest from reference TRBV5-1 and TRBJ1-1 gives the full variable domain: KAGVTQTPRYLIKTRGQQVTLSCSPISGHRSVSWYQQTPGQGLQFLFEYFSETQRNKGNFPGRFSGRQFSNSRSEMNVSTLELGDSALYLCASSLASGNTEAFFGQGTRLTVV.

The chain recombines TRBV5-5 with TRBJ2-6, with 9 positions matching TRBD2. Germline-derived CDR1 and CDR2 are SGHKS and YYEKEE (reference sequence). Trimming at V came to 8 bases and at J to 1 base, leaving 10 bases not matched to a gene. The CDR3 spans 17 residues. The CDR3: CARDRLAEVSGANVLTF. CDR3 sequence (DNA): TGTGCCAGGGATAGACTAGCGGAAGTTTCTGGGGCCAACGTCCTGACTTTC. The variable domain in full, with the rest retrieved from reference TRBV5-5 and TRBJ2-6, is DAGVTQSPTHLIKTRGQQVTLRCSPISGHKSVSWYQQVLGQGPQFIFQYYEKEERGRGNFPDRFSARQFPNYSSELNVNALLLGDSALYLCARDRLAEVSGANVLTFGAGSRLTVL.

This clonotype was seen repeatedly, ten times or more. The chain joins TRBV2 to TRBJ1-2; D gene unclear. The CDR3 contains 12 residues. Trimming removed 6 bases from V and 1 base from J, with 6 bases in between. Germline V gives CDR1 SNHLY, CDR2 FYNNEI. DNA for the CDR3: TGTGCCAGCAGAACGGATAACTATGGCTACACCTTC. Protein sequence: CASRTDNYGYTF.

This clonotype was seen a handful of times. This chain joins TRBV3-1 and TRBJ2-3; no clear D gene. The CDR3 totals 14 residues. V lost 0 bases, J lost 4 bases, and 8 bases lay in between. Germline values: CDR1 LGHDT, CDR2 YNNKEL (reference sequence). In nucleotides, the CDR3 is TGTGCCAGCAGCCAAGAACTGGGTTCAGATACGCAGTATTTT. Translated, it gives CASSQELGSDTQYF.

The J gene is TRBJ2-2, the V gene TRBV6-2 or TRBV6-3; D perhaps matches TRBD2 (6 bases). Germline assignment: CDR1 MNHEY and CDR2 SVGEGT. V was cut by 1 base and J by 1 base, with 10 bases left in between. CDR3 length: 16 amino acids. CDR3 coding DNA: TGTGCCAGCAGTTACTTCGGGACTTTGAACACCGGGGAGCTGTTTTTT. Protein: CASSYFGTLNTGELFF.

This clonotype was counted at least ten times. The chain combines TRBV10-3 with TRBJ2-5; D gene ambiguous. The length of the CDR3 is 13 residues. The germline CDR1 and CDR2 sequences are ENHRY and SYGVKD. V was cut by 5 bases and J by 2 bases, with 9 bases left in between. The CDR3 sequence: CAISPALQETQYF. The CDR3 DNA follows: TGTGCCATCAGTCCAGCTTTGCAAGAGACCCAGTACTTC.

This clonotype appeared a few times. The CDR3 DNA is TGTGCCAGCAGTCAGGCCCGGAGCGACTATGGCTACACCTTC. Protein sequence: CASSQARSDYGYTF. V is TRBV5-6 and J is TRBJ1-2; D is uncertain. The CDR3 has 14 residues. CDR1 and CDR2 from the germline V gene are SGHDT and YYEEEE. The V end was cut by 5 bases, the J end by 3 bases, with 14 bases between. The variable domain in full, completed from reference TRBV5-6 and TRBJ1-2, reads DAGVTQSPTHLIKTRGQQVTLRCSPKSGHDTVSWYQQALGQGPQFIFQYYEEEERQRGNFPDRFSGHQFPNYSSELNVNALLLGDSALYLCASSQARSDYGYTFGSGTRLTVV.

The table lists this clonotype with many counts. The chain uses TRBV3-1 and TRBJ2-3; TRBD2 is a possible D gene (5 bases). Trimming pared 0 bases from V and 5 bases from J, leaving 12 bases between. This CDR3 has 15 residues. Germline V gene sequence: CDR1 LGHDT, CDR2 YNNKEL (reference sequence). The CDR3 reads CASSQDQRGLDTQYF. As DNA, the CDR3 is TGTGCCAGCAGCCAAGATCAAAGAGGGCTAGATACGCAGTATTTT.

This clonotype was observed a few times. The gene calls are TRBV6-1 and TRBJ1-1; weak D call: TRBD1 (6 bases). Trimming cost V 6 bases and J 1 base, with 15 bases left between them. The germline V gene encodes CDR1 MNHNS and CDR2 SASEGT. The CDR3 has 15 residues. CDR3 region: CASRAPPGENTEAFF. Written as DNA, the CDR3 is TGTGCCAGCAGGGCCCCCCCAGGGGAGAACACTGAAGCTTTCTTT.

This clonotype appeared a few times. The genes are TRBV4-2 and TRBJ1-6, with D uncertain. The V gene's germline CDR1 is LGHNA and CDR2 YNFKEQ. This CDR3 has 12 amino acids. The ends were cut back, 0 bases at V and 10 bases at J, with 4 bases in the middle. CDR3 sequence reads: CASSQDLSPLHF. The CDR3 DNA reads as TGTGCCAGCAGCCAAGATTTATCACCCCTCCACTTT.

This clonotype occurred many times. The J gene is TRBJ2-1, the V gene TRBV24-1; TRBD1 matches 10 bases. The germline CDR1 and CDR2 sequences are KGHDR and SFDVKD. This CDR3 comprises 16 residues. J was trimmed by 2 bases and V by 10 bases; bases with no gene match: 10. In nucleotides, the CDR3 is TGTGCCACAACAGACAGGGGGCGCAGCACCTACAATGAGCAGTTCTTC. This gives the protein CATTDRGRSTYNEQFF.